Presented here are 18 T cell receptor beta chains from one specimen sequenced in a study of T cell repertoires in cytomegalovirus infection. TCRdb reanalysed the reads using MiXCR and keeps one entry per CDR3 protein. This table holds roughly 720,000 distinct CDR3 sequences, less than 40% found once. The specimen sequenced was PBMCs. The receptors stem from a human donor in good health (CMV status not recorded). Some clones in this sample may be carry-over from other donors' samples.

Concerning this clonotype itself: Since a much larger clone is just one base distant, this may be a read error. This sequence joins TRBV7-9 and TRBJ1-1, with D possibly being TRBD1 (6 bases). Per germline, CDR1 SEHNR and CDR2 FQNEAQ (reference sequence). The CDR3 has 14 amino acids. Here the CDR3 reads CASSRHREPGEALF. In nucleotides, the CDR3 is TGTGCCAGCAGCCGCCACAGGGAGCCGGGGGAGGCTTTATTT.

The chain recombines TRBV6-1 with TRBJ2-1; 11 nucleotides line up with TRBD2. After removal of 3 bases from V and 6 bases from J, the junction contained 4 bases not matched to a gene. The CDR3 extends over 15 amino acids. Germline-derived CDR1 and CDR2 are MNHNS and SASEGT. CDR3 bases: TGTGCCAGCAGTGATTTCGGGACTAGCGGCAATGAGCAGTTCTTC. Translating gives CASSDFGTSGNEQFF.

Ten or more counts support this clonotype. This sequence joins TRBV7-2 and TRBJ2-1; weak D call: TRBD2 (6 bases). V dropped 3 bases and J dropped 0 bases, with 9 bases sitting between them. CDR3 size: 15 residues. In germline, CDR1 is SGHTA, CDR2 FQGNSA. The CDR3 here is CASSFGTLSYNEQFF. The CDR3 region has the DNA TGTGCCAGCAGCTTCGGGACTCTCTCCTACAATGAGCAGTTCTTC.

This clonotype was seen just once. The J gene is TRBJ2-1, the V gene TRBV6-5; D may be TRBD1 or TRBD2 (5 bases each). The V gene lost 6 bases and the J gene lost 5 bases, with 14 bases spanning the gap. There are 14 residues in the CDR3. In germline, CDR1 is MNHEY, CDR2 SVGAGI. The CDR3 coding sequence is TGTGCCAGCAGAGACGTTCTGGGGGACAATGAGCAGTTCTTC. Translated, it gives CASRDVLGDNEQFF.

The chain joins TRBV10-3 to TRBJ2-2; TRBD1 matches 8 bases. CDR1 is ENHRY, CDR2 SYGVKD, per germline. The CDR3 has 16 residues. The V gene end was trimmed by 6 bases and the J gene end by 0 bases; junction bases not matched to a gene: 6. The CDR3 is CAISLSGGSNTGELFF. The DNA of the CDR3 is TGTGCCATCAGCTTATCAGGGGGCTCGAACACCGGGGAGCTGTTTTTT.

In its sample, this clonotype was seen many times. V gene TRBV28 combines with J gene TRBJ1-2; D is uncertain. Trimming took off 6 bases at V and 7 bases at J, with 18 bases between the two ends. The CDR3 contains 14 residues. The germline gives CDR1 MDHEN, CDR2 SYDVKM. CDR3 loop: CASSRGPAEGGYTF. CDR3 DNA sequence: TGTGCCAGCAGCCGCGGACCAGCCGAGGGTGGCTACACCTTC.

A few counts support this clonotype. This sequence joins TRBV7-9 and TRBJ1-2; 9 positions agree with TRBD1. Germline assignment: CDR1 SEHNR and CDR2 FQNEAQ (reference sequence). The trim removed 5 bases at V and 4 bases at J, leaving 5 bases unmatched. The length of the CDR3 is 14 residues. In DNA, the CDR3 is TGTGCCAGCAGCCCCGGGACAGGGTTCTATGGCTACACCTTC. Its protein product is CASSPGTGFYGYTF.

This clonotype was seen repeatedly, ten times or more. The V gene is TRBV7-8, the J gene TRBJ2-7; D is perhaps TRBD1 (6 bases). V shed 5 bases and J shed 3 bases, with 20 bases lying between them. This CDR3 comprises 16 residues. CDR1 is SGHVS and CDR2 is FQNEAQ in the germline V gene. The CDR3 sequence: CASSIPGDTNHYEQYF. The CDR3 bases are TGTGCCAGCAGCATCCCAGGGGACACTAACCACTACGAGCAGTACTTC.

The gene calls are TRBV29-1 and TRBJ2-5; D is perhaps TRBD1 (5 bases). The CDR3 length is 13 residues. V shed 4 bases and J shed 5 bases, with 14 bases lying between them. In germline, CDR1 is SQVTM, CDR2 ANQGSEA. The CDR3, as DNA: TGCAGCGTTGGGTGGGCAGGGTCGGAGACCCAGTACTTC. Residues: CSVGWAGSETQYF.

This clonotype came up many times. This chain joins TRBV7-2 and TRBJ1-2; D not certain. The CDR3 extends over 13 amino acids. Trimming took 5 bases from V and 8 from J, leaving 15 bases between them. CDR1 SGHTA and CDR2 FQGNSA come from the germline V gene. CDR3 loop: CASSPSRTSGYTF. CDR3 coding DNA: TGTGCCAGCAGCCCTAGCCGGACCTCCGGCTACACCTTC.

This clonotype has a count of ten or more. The V gene is TRBV7-9, the J gene TRBJ2-3; 9 nucleotides agree with TRBD1. V was pared by 2 bases and J by 3 bases, with 9 bases of the junction left unmatched. The germline V gene encodes CDR1 SEHNR and CDR2 FQNEAQ (reference sequence). The length of the CDR3 is 17 residues. The CDR3: CASSLPTGQGGTDTQYF. CDR3 bases: TGTGCCAGCAGCTTACCTACGGGACAGGGTGGTACAGATACGCAGTATTTT.

The chain links TRBV28 to TRBJ1-1, with D possibly matching TRBD1 (5 bases). Germline loops: CDR1 MDHEN, CDR2 SYDVKM. The CDR3 is 20 amino acids. V lost 6 bases, J lost 9 bases, and 38 bases lay in between. CDR3 protein: CASSPGGRGGGTTGIVQAFF. Here the CDR3 DNA reads TGTGCCAGCAGCCCTGGGGGACGCGGTGGGGGTACGACCGGCATCGTGCAAGCTTTCTTT.

This clonotype has just a few counts. The rearrangement joins TRBV15 to TRBJ1-1; 8 nucleotides agree with TRBD1. The CDR3 covers 18 residues. V dropped 3 bases and J dropped 0; count of bases not matched to a gene: 12. CDR1 LNHNV and CDR2 YYDKDF come from the germline V gene (reference sequence). CDR3 nucleotides: TGTGCCACCAGCAGGGGGTCACAGGGGGAGGGTATGAACACTGAAGCTTTCTTT. This encodes CATSRGSQGEGMNTEAFF. Full variable domain (rest looked up from reference TRBV15 and TRBJ1-1): DAMVIQNPRYQVTQFGKPVTLSCSQTLNHNVMYWYQQKSSQAPKLLFHYYDKDFNNEADTPDNFQSRRPNTSFCFLDIRSPGLGDTAMYLCATSRGSQGEGMNTEAFFGQGTRLTVV.

The sample holds many counts of this clonotype. The chain has TRBV7-2 and TRBJ2-1; TRBD2 aligns across 12 bases. The CDR3 contains 15 residues. The junction had 0 bases not matched to a gene; V was cut back by 6 bases and J by 0 bases. CDR1 SGHTA and CDR2 FQGNSA come from the germline V gene. The CDR3, as DNA: TGTGCCAGCAGACTAGCGGGGGGCTCCTACAATGAGCAGTTCTTC. This gives the protein CASRLAGGSYNEQFF.

This clonotype was counted between two and nine times. The genes are TRBV10-3 and TRBJ2-1, with 11 bases identical to TRBD1. V trimming: 3 bases; J trimming: 3 bases; junction bases outside the gene matches: 1. The CDR3 sequence is 15 residues long. The germline CDR1 and CDR2 sequences are ENHRY and SYGVKD. CDR3: CAISEGTGGYNEQFF. The CDR3 DNA is TGTGCCATCAGTGAAGGGACAGGGGGCTACAATGAGCAGTTCTTC.

The CDR3 here is CASSQNRGHGAEAFF. The CDR3 DNA is TGTGCCAGCAGCCAGAACAGGGGGCATGGGGCTGAAGCTTTCTTT. The J gene is TRBJ1-1, the V gene TRBV12-3 or TRBV12-4, with TRBD1 matching 9 bases. The ends lost 6 bases at V and 6 bases at J; junction bases unmatched: 11. There are 15 residues in the CDR3.

The CDR3 nucleotides are TGTGCCAGCTCACCACAGGCTAGCACAGATACGCAGTATTTT. Amino acid sequence: CASSPQASTDTQYF. This chain links TRBV18 with TRBJ2-3; D gene unclear. The CDR3 totals 14 residues. V shed 1 base and J shed 0 bases, with 5 bases lying between them. Germline V lookup: CDR1 KGHSH, CDR2 LQKENI.

As concerns this clonotype: A much larger clone is a single base away; this may be a read error. The chain joins TRBV7-4 to TRBJ2-7, with D perhaps TRBD1 or TRBD2 (5 bases each). The germline V gene has CDR1 SGHVT and CDR2 SQSDAQ. The CDR3 loop spans 15 amino acids. For the CDR3, the DNA is TGTGCCAGCAGCTCCGGGACGGAACTAACCTACGAGCAGGACTTC. The encoded protein is CASSSGTELTYEQDF.